What follows are 5 T cell receptor beta chains derived from one specimen sequenced in a study of molecular identifiers for immune sequencing clone quantification (dated by TCRdb to between 2018 and 2020). Preparation of the library involved PCR. For sequencing, an Illumina HiSeq 4000 was employed. The public reads were reanalyzed by TCRdb: fastp trimming at Q25, MiXCR alignment, in-frame beta chains only. Each entry is one CDR3 protein sequence, shown with its most common DNA and genes. The sample data list just under 650,000 distinct CDR3 sequences, and 20% of these were observed just once. Together, the top ten hold 0.85% of the sample. The sample was naive CD8+ T cells from blood, with Jurkat cell RNA spiked in. In the paper's terms, the cell subset or site label means: FACS-sorted CD8+CD4-CCR7+CD45RA+ naive T cells. The receptors were sampled from a human donor in good health. Some libraries in this study had Jurkat cell RNA spiked in.

This clonotype was picked up a small number of times. The V and J genes are TRBV27 and TRBJ1-6; 7 positions agree with TRBD1. Germline CDR1 MNHEY, CDR2 SMNVEV (reference sequence). V was pared by 4 bases and J by 6 bases, with 9 bases of the junction left unmatched. The CDR3 consists of 16 residues. CDR3: CASSSSRGTANSPLHF. In DNA form, the CDR3 reads TGTGCCAGCAGTTCCTCCCGCGGGACAGCTAATTCACCCCTCCACTTT.

This clonotype was seen repeatedly, ten times or more. The genes are TRBV6-5 and TRBJ2-5, with a weak D call TRBD1 (6 bases). This CDR3 is built from 14 residues. CDR1 and CDR2 (germline): MNHEY, SVGAGI. Trimming took 2 bases from V and 1 from J, leaving 8 bases between them. DNA for the CDR3: TGTGCCAGCAGTTACACAGGGATCCAAGAGACCCAGTACTTC. Translation: CASSYTGIQETQYF.

This clonotype was observed many times. J is TRBJ2-7 and V is TRBV30, with D unclear. The CDR3 sequence is 13 residues long. Germline V gene lookup returns CDR1 GTSNPN and CDR2 SVGIG (reference sequence). V lost 2 bases and J 2 bases, leaving 10 bases between the germline ends. The CDR3 region has the DNA TGTGCCTGGAGTTTGGGTGGAACCTACGAGCAGTACTTC. Its protein is CAWSLGGTYEQYF.

This sequence joins TRBV6-2 or TRBV6-3 and TRBJ2-7; D assignment may be TRBD1 or TRBD2 (5 bases each). V was trimmed by 4 bases and J by 2 bases, leaving 18 bases between them. From germline, CDR1 is MNHEY and CDR2 SVGEGT. The CDR3 has 16 amino acids. CDR3 region: CASSSPPGGGTYEQYF. CDR3 DNA sequence: TGTGCCAGCAGTTCACCTCCCGGTGGGGGAACCTACGAGCAGTACTTC.

About this clonotype: Germline and junction disagree at one end, which may indicate a read error. The J gene is TRBJ1-1, the V gene TRBV10-3; possible D gene TRBD1, 6 bases. Germline CDR1 ENHRY, CDR2 SYGVKD. The CDR3 covers 17 residues. DNA for the CDR3: TGTGCCATCAGTGAGTCAAACAGGGAAAGGTCGAACACTGGAGCTTTCTTT. This gives the protein CAISESNRERSNTGAFF.